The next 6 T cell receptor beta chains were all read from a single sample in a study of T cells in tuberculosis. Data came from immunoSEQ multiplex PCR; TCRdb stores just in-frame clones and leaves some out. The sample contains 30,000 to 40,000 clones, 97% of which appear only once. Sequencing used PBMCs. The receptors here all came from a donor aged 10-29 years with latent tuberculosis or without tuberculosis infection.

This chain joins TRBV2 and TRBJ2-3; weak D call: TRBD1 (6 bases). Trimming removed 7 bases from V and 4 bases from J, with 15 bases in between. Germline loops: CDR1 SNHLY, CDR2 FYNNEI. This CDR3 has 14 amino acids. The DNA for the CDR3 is TGTGCCAGCACCGACCTAGGGGGTGCAGATACGCAGTATTTT. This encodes CASTDLGGADTQYF.

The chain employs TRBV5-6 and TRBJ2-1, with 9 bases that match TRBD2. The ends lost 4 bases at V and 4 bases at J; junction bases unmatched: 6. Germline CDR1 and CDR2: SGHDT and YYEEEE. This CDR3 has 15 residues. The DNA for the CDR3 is TGTGCCAGCAGCAGTCATAGCGGGGGATACAATGAGCAGTTCTTC. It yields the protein CASSSHSGGYNEQFF.

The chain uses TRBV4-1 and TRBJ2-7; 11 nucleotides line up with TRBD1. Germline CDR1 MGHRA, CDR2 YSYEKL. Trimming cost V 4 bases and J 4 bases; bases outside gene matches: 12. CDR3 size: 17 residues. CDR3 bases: TGCGCCAGCAGCCCCCGACCAAGGACAGGGGGCGGGTACGAGCAGTACTTC. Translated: CASSPRPRTGGGYEQYF.

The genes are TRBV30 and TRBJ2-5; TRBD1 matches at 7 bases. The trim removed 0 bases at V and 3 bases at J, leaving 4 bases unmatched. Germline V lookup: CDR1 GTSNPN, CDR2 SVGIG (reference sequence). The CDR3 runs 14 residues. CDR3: CAWSVGTAEETQYF. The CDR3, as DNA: TGTGCCTGGAGTGTTGGGACAGCGGAAGAGACCCAGTACTTC.

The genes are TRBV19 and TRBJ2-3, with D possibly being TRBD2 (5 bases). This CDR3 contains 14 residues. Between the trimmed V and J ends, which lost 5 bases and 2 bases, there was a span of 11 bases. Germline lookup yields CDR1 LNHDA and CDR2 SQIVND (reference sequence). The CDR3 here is CASSPRVSTDTQYF. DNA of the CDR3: TGTGCCAGTAGTCCGAGGGTGTCCACAGATACGCAGTATTTT.

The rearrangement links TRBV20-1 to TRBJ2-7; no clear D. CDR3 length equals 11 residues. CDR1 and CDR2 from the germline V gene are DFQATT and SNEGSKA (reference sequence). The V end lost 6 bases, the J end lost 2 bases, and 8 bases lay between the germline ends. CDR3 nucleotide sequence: TGCAGTGCCGAGGTTACCTACGAGCAGTACTTC. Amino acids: CSAEVTYEQYF.